This T cell receptor beta chain comes out of a study of blood T cells in healthy people across ages. Regarding the study as a whole: Older individuals had lower TCR beta diversity per million T cells (the decline was roughly linear). Versus aged donors, long-lived donors had higher diversity and more naive CD4+ cells.

Remarks on this clonotype: Antigen specificity is unknown.

V lost 4 bases to trimming and J lost 4 bases, with 16 bases between them. Germline loops: CDR1 SNHLY, CDR2 FYNNEI. The CDR3 covers 15 residues. It was with a sample-barcoded 5' primer and a J-beta primer mix that a second PCR of about 6 to 12 cycles was run. A single record per CDR3 protein comes from TCRdb applying MiXCR to the 5' RACE reads. The data contain roughly 700,000 distinct CDR3 sequences, roughly 49% of them singletons. Donor samples were obtained from healthy Caucasian individuals from Russia, aged 6 to 90. The source material was blood. The chain couples TRBV2 to TRBJ2-5; the D call may be TRBD1 or TRBD2 (6 bases each). The sequence was obtained from a woman aged 55-70 years in good health. CDR3 coding DNA: TGTGCCAGCAGTGGGGCGGGACACTCAGGAGAGACCCAGTACTTC. It yields the protein CASSGAGHSGETQYF.